This TCR beta chain was identified in a study of shared clonotypes between healthy human individuals. Findings of the study overall: In this cohort, only blood was sampled, and tissue repertoires likely differ. Clonotype sharing across donors was expected to vary with sequencing depth. Despite large depth, rarefaction showed incomplete sorted-subset sequencing.

Points on this clone: Its antigen remains unidentified.

Replicate PCRs run on sorted subsets employed approximately 180 ng DNA, approximately 30,000 T cell genomes. Here immunoSEQ multiplex PCR was the method, and the copy in TCRdb shows in-frame clones only, minus some. Of about 2.2 million clones detected, roughly 91% appear once; the ten largest clones hold 1.5% to 2%. Cells designated naive CD8 were CD45RO-negative and were positively selected for CCR7, with terminally differentiated effector memory CD45RA+ cells excluded. This CDR3 has 13 amino acids. Germline CDR1 reads MNHEY; CDR2 reads SMNVEV (reference sequence). Trimming took 6 bases from V and 6 from J, leaving 11 bases between them.

The chain couples TRBV27 to TRBJ2-2, with D maybe TRBD2 (6 bases). Sequencing was carried out using naive CD8+ T cells from PBMCs. The TCR comes from a man in his late teens or twenties in good health. Some clones in this sample may be carry-over from other donors' samples. CDR3 in DNA: TGTGCCAGCAGCCATTCGGGGGCCGGGGAGCTGTTTTTT. Amino acids: CASSHSGAGELFF.